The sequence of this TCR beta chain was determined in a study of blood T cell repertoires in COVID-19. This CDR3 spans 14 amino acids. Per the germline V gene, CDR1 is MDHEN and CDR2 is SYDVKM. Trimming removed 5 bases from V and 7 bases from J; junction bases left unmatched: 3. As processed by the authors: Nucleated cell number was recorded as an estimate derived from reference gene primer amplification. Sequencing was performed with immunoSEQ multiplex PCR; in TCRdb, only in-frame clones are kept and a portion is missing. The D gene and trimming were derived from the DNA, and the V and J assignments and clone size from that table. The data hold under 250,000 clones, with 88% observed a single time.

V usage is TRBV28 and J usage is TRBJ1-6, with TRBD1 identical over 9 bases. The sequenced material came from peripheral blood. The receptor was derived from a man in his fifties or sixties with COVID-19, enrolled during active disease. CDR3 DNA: TGTGCCAGCAGTGACGGACAGGGGAATTCACCCCTCCACTTT. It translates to CASSDGQGNSPLHF.